These T cell receptor beta chains were read from a single sample in a study of cytomegalovirus exposure and HLA in healthy donors. Libraries were prepared by immunoSEQ multiplex PCR; TCRdb keeps only in-frame clonotypes and omits some of them. Among around 150,000 clones listed, just under 80% were seen once. Input material: PBMCs. Source of these receptors: a man younger than 35 in good health and CMV-seropositive. Each CDR3 is given with its conserved first and last residue. A D gene is named only where the DNA matches it firmly. Clone size is stated in some rows and not others, as once, few, many or a class when expanded.

j_gene: TRBJ2-7; v_gene: TRBV4-2; abundance: few; d_gene: TRBD1; CDR3nt: TGTGCCAGCAGCCAAGTAGCACAGGGGGGTTACAACGAGCAGTACTTC; CDR3aa: CASSQVAQGGYNEQYF
j_gene: TRBJ1-1; v_gene: TRBV28; abundance: few; d_gene: -; CDR3nt: TGTGCCAGCAGTGCGGGGGCTCCTGAAGCTTTCTTT; CDR3aa: CASSAGAPEAFF
j_gene: TRBJ1-2; v_gene: TRBV4-1; abundance: -; d_gene: -; CDR3nt: TGCGCCAGCAGCCAAGATTGGGGATCCGGGGGATATGGCTACACCTTC; CDR3aa: CASSQDWGSGGYGYTF
j_gene: TRBJ2-7; v_gene: TRBV14; abundance: few; d_gene: TRBD2; CDR3nt: TGTGCCAGCAGCCAAGGGGGACTAGCGGGCTACGAGCAGTACTTC; CDR3aa: CASSQGGLAGYEQYF
j_gene: TRBJ2-1; v_gene: TRBV5-1; abundance: -; d_gene: -; CDR3nt: TGCGCCAGCGGGGCCTGGGGGCGCAATGAGCAGTTCTTC; CDR3aa: CASGAWGRNEQFF
j_gene: TRBJ2-7; v_gene: TRBV2; abundance: few; d_gene: -; CDR3nt: TGTGCCAGCAGTGGCCAAGGGGGGGGCTACGAGCAGTACTTC; CDR3aa: CASSGQGGGYEQYF
j_gene: TRBJ2-3; v_gene: TRBV7-2; abundance: -; d_gene: TRBD1; CDR3nt: TGTGCCAGCAGCTTCATCCCGGGACAGGGACCCACAGATACGCAGTATTTT; CDR3aa: CASSFIPGQGPTDTQYF
j_gene: TRBJ2-7; v_gene: TRBV30; abundance: -; d_gene: TRBD2; CDR3nt: TGTGCCTGGAAGCCCCCCGGGAGGGCCTTTGACGAGCAGTACTTC; CDR3aa: CAWKPPGRAFDEQYF
j_gene: TRBJ1-1; v_gene: TRBV18; abundance: few; d_gene: -; CDR3nt: TGTGCCAGCTCGGCCGAATCGAACACTGAAGCTTTCTTT; CDR3aa: CASSAESNTEAFF
j_gene: TRBJ2-1; v_gene: TRBV6-5; abundance: -; d_gene: -; CDR3nt: TGTGCCAGCAGTTACGAGCAAGGGGGGGCCGGGGCGTTCTTC; CDR3aa: CASSYEQGGAGAFF
j_gene: TRBJ2-7; v_gene: TRBV6-6; abundance: -; d_gene: -; CDR3nt: TGTGCCAGCAGTCCCACAGGATCCTACGAGCAGTACTTC; CDR3aa: CASSPTGSYEQYF
j_gene: TRBJ1-5; v_gene: TRBV19; abundance: -; d_gene: -; CDR3nt: TGTGCCAGTACAAGGGGCAGCTATAGCAATCAGCCCCAGCATTTT; CDR3aa: CASTRGSYSNQPQHF
j_gene: TRBJ1-1; v_gene: TRBV7-8; abundance: -; d_gene: -; CDR3nt: TGTGCCAGCAGCCCCCCCACAGGAAACACTGAAGCTTTCTTT; CDR3aa: CASSPPTGNTEAFF
j_gene: TRBJ1-1; v_gene: TRBV20-1; abundance: -; d_gene: -; CDR3nt: TGCAGTGCTAGGGGAGGCACTGAAGCTTTCTTT; CDR3aa: CSARGGTEAFF
j_gene: TRBJ2-3; v_gene: TRBV2; abundance: -; d_gene: -; CDR3nt: TGTGCCAGCACCCCAGGGGTGATGGTCGGATCAGATACGCAGTATTTT; CDR3aa: CASTPGVMVGSDTQYF
j_gene: TRBJ2-3; v_gene: TRBV27; abundance: -; d_gene: TRBD2; CDR3nt: TGTGCCAGCAGTTTAACTAGCGGGAGCACAGATACGCAGTATTTT; CDR3aa: CASSLTSGSTDTQYF
j_gene: TRBJ2-1; v_gene: TRBV6-1; abundance: -; d_gene: -; CDR3nt: TGTGCCAGCAGTGAAGCGCACGCGATTCTCGAGGGGGATGAGCAGTTCTTC; CDR3aa: CASSEAHAILEGDEQFF
j_gene: TRBJ1-2; v_gene: TRBV10-2; abundance: -; d_gene: -; CDR3nt: TGCGCCAGCAGTGAGTCGAACAGCTATGGCTACACCTTC; CDR3aa: CASSESNSYGYTF
j_gene: TRBJ1-5; v_gene: TRBV11-3; abundance: -; d_gene: -; CDR3nt: TGTGCCAGCAGCTTAGGACGAGGGATGGGCAATCAGCCCCAGCATTTT; CDR3aa: CASSLGRGMGNQPQHF
j_gene: TRBJ2-5; v_gene: TRBV27; abundance: -; d_gene: TRBD2; CDR3nt: TGTGCCAGCAGTTTGTCGGGACCTGGCGGGAGCATAGGAGAGACCCAGTACTTC; CDR3aa: CASSLSGPGGSIGETQYF
j_gene: TRBJ2-3; v_gene: TRBV19; abundance: -; d_gene: TRBD1; CDR3nt: TGTGCCAGTAGTAACCCCGGGACAGGGCCTTTCACAGATACGCAGTATTTT; CDR3aa: CASSNPGTGPFTDTQYF
j_gene: TRBJ2-3; v_gene: TRBV5-5; abundance: -; d_gene: -; CDR3nt: TGTGCCAGCAGCCACGCCGGAGATACGCAGTATTTT; CDR3aa: CASSHAGDTQYF
j_gene: TRBJ1-2; v_gene: TRBV6-1; abundance: -; d_gene: -; CDR3nt: TGTGCCAGCACGGTAGGACAGTACTATGGCTACACCTTC; CDR3aa: CASTVGQYYGYTF
j_gene: TRBJ1-2; v_gene: TRBV10-2; abundance: -; d_gene: -; CDR3nt: TGCGCCAGCAGTGAGTCTGGGGAGACAACATATGGCTACACCTTC; CDR3aa: CASSESGETTYGYTF
j_gene: TRBJ2-1; v_gene: TRBV11-2; abundance: -; d_gene: -; CDR3nt: TGTGCCAGCAGCGCCTCGGACGGAGGGGACTACAATGAGCAGTTCTTC; CDR3aa: CASSASDGGDYNEQFF
j_gene: TRBJ2-7; v_gene: TRBV29-1; abundance: -; d_gene: -; CDR3nt: TGCAGCGTTGAAGATAGGGGGTACGAGCAGTACTTC; CDR3aa: CSVEDRGYEQYF
j_gene: TRBJ2-2; v_gene: TRBV5-5; abundance: -; d_gene: -; CDR3nt: TGTGCCAGCAGGGAACTGTGGGGGGACACCGGGGAGCTGTTTTTT; CDR3aa: CASRELWGDTGELFF
j_gene: TRBJ2-1; v_gene: TRBV27; abundance: few; d_gene: -; CDR3nt: TGTGCCACCGAGGGGGACAATGAGCAGTTCTTC; CDR3aa: CATEGDNEQFF
j_gene: TRBJ2-2; v_gene: TRBV10-3; abundance: -; d_gene: TRBD2; CDR3nt: TGTGCCATTGTAGCGGGGCCAGGGACCAGGGAGCTGTTTTTT; CDR3aa: CAIVAGPGTRELFF
j_gene: TRBJ2-2; v_gene: TRBV27; abundance: -; d_gene: TRBD1; CDR3nt: TGTGCCAGCAGTATAACCCAGACAGGGTGGGCCGGGGAGCTGTTTTTT; CDR3aa: CASSITQTGWAGELFF
j_gene: TRBJ2-7; v_gene: TRBV7-8; abundance: -; d_gene: -; CDR3nt: TGTGCCAGCAGCCCTCCCGGGGGCGGGAGTATCCACGAGCAGTACTTC; CDR3aa: CASSPPGGGSIHEQYF
j_gene: TRBJ1-3; v_gene: TRBV19; abundance: -; d_gene: TRBD1; CDR3nt: TGTGCCAGTACTACAGGGGATCTGGGGCCAAACACCATATATTTT; CDR3aa: CASTTGDLGPNTIYF
j_gene: TRBJ1-2; v_gene: TRBV2; abundance: once; d_gene: -; CDR3nt: TGTGCCAGCAGTGCCCGGTTAAGTGATCAGGGCGACTATGGCTACACCTTC; CDR3aa: CASSARLSDQGDYGYTF
j_gene: TRBJ2-5; v_gene: TRBV28; abundance: -; d_gene: TRBD1; CDR3nt: TGTGCCAGCAGTTTTCAGGGGGCGCGGGAGACCCAGTACTTC; CDR3aa: CASSFQGARETQYF
j_gene: TRBJ2-1; v_gene: TRBV11-2; abundance: -; d_gene: TRBD2; CDR3nt: TGTGCCAGCAGCTTTCCTAGCGGGAGTGGGTACAATGAGCAGTTCTTC; CDR3aa: CASSFPSGSGYNEQFF
j_gene: TRBJ1-4; v_gene: TRBV9; abundance: -; d_gene: TRBD1; CDR3nt: TGTGCCAGCAGCGTAACCCCGGCCGACAGGGGACGGGAAAAACTGTTTTTT; CDR3aa: CASSVTPADRGREKLFF
j_gene: TRBJ1-1; v_gene: TRBV4-3; abundance: once; d_gene: -; CDR3nt: TGCGCCAGCAGCCCGGCACAGCGGGACACTGAAGCTTTCTTT; CDR3aa: CASSPAQRDTEAFF
j_gene: TRBJ1-5; v_gene: TRBV2; abundance: -; d_gene: -; CDR3nt: TGTGCCAGCGCCGGCAGTCTTAATCGGGATCAGCCCCAGCATTTT; CDR3aa: CASAGSLNRDQPQHF
j_gene: TRBJ1-5; v_gene: TRBV4-3; abundance: -; d_gene: -; CDR3nt: TGCGCCAGCGTGTTTTCGGGGGGGGTCTCCGGGCCCCAGCATTTT; CDR3aa: CASVFSGGVSGPQHF
j_gene: TRBJ2-7; v_gene: TRBV7-9; abundance: -; d_gene: TRBD2; CDR3nt: TGTGCCAGCAGCACGAGCTCAATAGCGGGCCCAGCCTACGAGCAGTACTTC; CDR3aa: CASSTSSIAGPAYEQYF
j_gene: TRBJ1-2; v_gene: TRBV30; abundance: -; d_gene: -; CDR3nt: TGTGCCTGGAGTCTTGAACCGGTAATCTCCTATGGCTACACCTTC; CDR3aa: CAWSLEPVISYGYTF
j_gene: TRBJ2-5; v_gene: TRBV5-4; abundance: -; d_gene: TRBD1; CDR3nt: TGTGCCAGCAGCTTGCTTTCTACAGGGGGCGCGGAGACCCAGTACTTC; CDR3aa: CASSLLSTGGAETQYF
j_gene: TRBJ1-1; v_gene: TRBV28; abundance: -; d_gene: -; CDR3nt: TGTGCCAGCAGTTTTGCCGGACACCTGAACACTGAAGCTTTCTTT; CDR3aa: CASSFAGHLNTEAFF
j_gene: TRBJ1-1; v_gene: TRBV29-1; abundance: -; d_gene: TRBD1; CDR3nt: TGCAGCGTTTTGGACAGGGACACTGAAGCTTTCTTT; CDR3aa: CSVLDRDTEAFF
j_gene: TRBJ2-5; v_gene: TRBV4-1; abundance: -; d_gene: TRBD2; CDR3nt: TGCGCCAGCAGCCGTGGGACTAGTCAGGAGACCCAGTACTTC; CDR3aa: CASSRGTSQETQYF
j_gene: TRBJ2-1; v_gene: TRBV12-5; abundance: -; d_gene: -; CDR3nt: TGTGCTAGTGGTCCTCCCAATGAGCAGTTCTTC; CDR3aa: CASGPPNEQFF
j_gene: TRBJ1-3; v_gene: TRBV15; abundance: -; d_gene: TRBD1; CDR3nt: TGTGCCACCAGCAATGACAGGGCCTCTGGAAACACCATATATTTT; CDR3aa: CATSNDRASGNTIYF
j_gene: TRBJ2-7; v_gene: TRBV28; abundance: -; d_gene: -; CDR3nt: TGTGCCAGCAGTTTTGGCTTACCAGGGTCCCCCTACGAGCAGTACTTC; CDR3aa: CASSFGLPGSPYEQYF
j_gene: TRBJ1-1; v_gene: TRBV5-1; abundance: -; d_gene: -; CDR3nt: TGCGCCAGCAGCCAAGACTCCGAGGCGAACACTGAAGCTTTCTTT; CDR3aa: CASSQDSEANTEAFF
j_gene: TRBJ1-3; v_gene: TRBV10-3; abundance: once; d_gene: TRBD1; CDR3nt: TGTGCCATCAGTGAAACGACAGGGGCTGGAAACACCATATATTTT; CDR3aa: CAISETTGAGNTIYF